One sample yielded the 19 T cell receptor beta chains listed below, sequenced in a study of control samples from healthy donors and cancer patients. Assay used: immunoSEQ multiplex PCR; TCRdb lists only in-frame clones, some missing. Of fewer than 200,000 clones listed, around 93% were seen once; the top ten hold approximately 4%. Input material: blood. All receptors derive from a woman aged 55-75 years in good health.

The J gene is TRBJ1-1, the V gene TRBV5-1; 7 bases are shared with TRBD1. Losses at the gene ends were 4 bases for V and 6 bases for J; bases not matched to a gene: 6. Looked up from germline, CDR1 is SGHRS and CDR2 is YFSETQ. There are 13 residues in the CDR3. The CDR3 reads CASSTGQYPEAFF. The CDR3 DNA reads TGCGCCAGCAGCACGGGACAGTACCCTGAAGCTTTCTTT.

This rearrangement joins TRBV9 to TRBJ1-2; D ambiguous. This CDR3 spans 14 amino acids. V dropped 6 bases and J dropped 2 bases, with 14 bases sitting between them. Per germline, CDR1 SGDLS and CDR2 YYNGEE. This chain's CDR3 is CASTEGFTNYGYTF. CDR3 DNA sequence: TGTGCCAGCACCGAGGGATTCACAAACTATGGCTACACCTTC.

A few counts support this clone. V gene TRBV2 combines with J gene TRBJ2-5, with D possibly matching TRBD2 (5 bases). The CDR3 is 15 residues long. The V gene's germline CDR1 is SNHLY and CDR2 FYNNEI. Trimming took 6 bases from V and 0 from J, leaving 14 bases between them. CDR3 residues: CASRTRSENQETQYF. In DNA form, the CDR3 reads TGTGCCAGCAGAACTAGATCTGAAAACCAAGAGACCCAGTACTTC.

V is TRBV27 and J is TRBJ2-7, with 7 nucleotides matching TRBD1. Unmatched junction bases numbered 4, after V lost 0 bases and J lost 2 bases. This CDR3 has 15 residues. Germline V gene lookup returns CDR1 MNHEY and CDR2 SMNVEV (reference sequence). The DNA of the CDR3 is TGTGCCAGCAGTTTATCAGGGGGCGCTACCTACGAGCAGTACTTC. As protein: CASSLSGGATYEQYF.

This clone was picked up one time. Other DNA sequences in the same sample also yield this CDR3. J is TRBJ1-4 and V is TRBV20-1; 8 bases line up with TRBD1. Germline CDR1 DFQATT, CDR2 SNEGSKA (reference sequence). Trimming took 5 bases from V and 8 from J; bases not matched to a gene: 7. The CDR3 is 13 amino acids. In DNA, the CDR3 is TGCAGTGCTGGTGGACAGGGTAACGAAAAACTGTTTTTT. Protein sequence: CSAGGQGNEKLFF.

The V and J genes are TRBV30 and TRBJ1-5; D might be TRBD1 (5 bases). The CDR3 has 14 residues. In germline, CDR1 is GTSNPN, CDR2 SVGIG (reference sequence). Trimming cost V 3 bases and J 6 bases, with 15 bases left between them. This CDR3 is CAWSRMGDGQPQHF. The CDR3 nucleotides read TGTGCCTGGAGCCGCATGGGGGATGGTCAGCCCCAGCATTTT.

This clone was seen only once. The rearrangement uses TRBV4-3 and TRBJ2-3, with TRBD2 matching over 9 bases. The germline V gene encodes CDR1 LGHNA and CDR2 YSLEER. J lost 2 bases, V lost 4 bases, and 10 bases had no gene match. The CDR3 is 17 amino acids. The CDR3 DNA sequence: TGCGCCAGCAGCCCAAACTGGCGGGGGGGTCCCACAGATACGCAGTATTTT. Its translation: CASSPNWRGGPTDTQYF.

V usage is TRBV13 and J usage is TRBJ1-2, with D perhaps matching TRBD1 (6 bases). The CDR3 contains 14 residues. The V gene's germline CDR1 is PRHDT and CDR2 FYEKMQ (reference sequence). The V gene lost 0 bases and the J gene lost 4 bases, with 9 bases spanning the gap. DNA of the CDR3: TGTGCCAGCAGCTTAGGACAGGGCAGCTATGGCTACACCTTC. Translated: CASSLGQGSYGYTF.

The chain links TRBV19 to TRBJ1-4; D perhaps matches TRBD1 (5 bases). V was cut by 5 bases and J by 5 bases, with 18 bases left in between. Germline lookup yields CDR1 LNHDA and CDR2 SQIVND (reference sequence). The CDR3 is made up of 16 amino acids. The CDR3: CASSGRDSLRNEKLFF. The CDR3 DNA sequence: TGTGCCAGTAGTGGACGGGACTCCCTTCGGAATGAAAAACTGTTTTTT.

The chain couples TRBV3-1 (or the pseudogene TRBV3-2) to TRBJ2-2; possibly TRBD2 for D (5 bases). The CDR3 is made up of 16 amino acids. Trimming cost V 3 bases and J 4 bases, with 15 bases left between them. Germline V gene data show CDR1 as LGHDT and CDR2 as YNNKEL (reference sequence). The CDR3 coding sequence is TGTGCCAGCAGCCAGGCGATTCGGACTTCCACCGGGGAGCTGTTTTTT. It is translated as CASSQAIRTSTGELFF.

This chain connects TRBV10-3 to TRBJ1-3, with TRBD1 identical over 7 bases. CDR1 is ENHRY and CDR2 is SYGVKD in the germline V gene. With 4 bases clipped from V and 0 bases from J, the junction kept 6 bases outside the gene matches. The CDR3 has 16 residues. CDR3 loop: CAISAGQLDSGNTIYF. DNA for the CDR3: TGTGCCATCAGTGCGGGACAGCTAGACTCTGGAAACACCATATATTTT.

The chain's CDR3 is CASSPWDRGTNTEAFF. DNA for the CDR3: TGTGCCAGCTCACCATGGGACAGGGGGACGAACACTGAAGCTTTCTTT. The V gene is TRBV18, the J gene TRBJ1-1, with 11 bases lining up with TRBD1. There are 16 residues in the CDR3. Germline trimming cut 2 bases from V and 1 base from J; bases unmatched to any gene: 3. Germline-derived CDR1 and CDR2 are KGHSH and LQKENI.

V and J are TRBV14 and TRBJ1-5; D unresolved. The germline V gene has CDR1 SGHDN and CDR2 FVKESK. The CDR3 consists of 14 residues. With 1 base removed from V and 0 bases from J, the gap between germline ends came to 4 bases. The CDR3 loop reads CASSQGPSNQPQHF. CDR3 DNA: TGTGCCAGCAGCCAAGGGCCTAGCAATCAGCCCCAGCATTTT.

Comment on this clone: The sample contains more than one DNA sequence encoding this CDR3. The rearrangement uses TRBV5-5 and TRBJ1-1; 8 bases are a match to TRBD1. The junction had 6 bases not matched to a gene; V was cut back by 2 bases and J by 0 bases. Germline lookup yields CDR1 SGHKS and CDR2 YYEKEE (reference sequence). The CDR3 spans 16 residues. CDR3 loop: CASSLQGGSVNTEAFF. The DNA for the CDR3 is TGTGCCAGCAGCTTACAGGGGGGATCAGTGAACACTGAAGCTTTCTTT.

About this clone itself: The junction does not match germline at one end; this may be a read error. This chain joins TRBV7-7 and TRBJ2-2; 8 bases are a match to TRBD2. Germline lookup yields CDR1 SSHAT and CDR2 FNYEAQ (reference sequence). This CDR3 region has 15 residues. DNA of the CDR3: TGTGCTAGCAGCTCGGGACTAGCGAACACCGGGGAGCTGTTTTTT. Protein: CASSSGLANTGELFF.

This chain uses TRBV7-9 with TRBJ1-5; D remains unclear. The germline CDR1 and CDR2 sequences are SEHNR and FQNEAQ (reference sequence). V was shortened by 3 bases and J by 5 bases, with 11 bases between the two germline ends. This CDR3 is 14 amino acids long. As DNA, the CDR3 is TGTGCCAGCAGCTTTTCGGACCTCTATCAGCCCCAGCATTTT. It codes for CASSFSDLYQPQHF.

CDR3 bases: TGTGCCAGCAGTGACAGGAACCTTAAGGAGCAGTACTTC. Translating it yields CASSDRNLKEQYF. This chain connects TRBV12-3 or TRBV12-4 to TRBJ2-7; TRBD1 might be the D (6 bases). Trimming removed 5 bases at V and 7 bases at J, with 15 bases between. The CDR3 runs to 13 residues.

To note about this clone: The sample has other DNA sequences that encode this CDR3 too. V usage is TRBV6-5 and J usage is TRBJ1-4; tentatively, D is TRBD1 (5 bases). CDR1 MNHEY and CDR2 SVGAGI come from the germline V gene. Trimming cost V 0 bases and J 0 bases, with 8 bases left between them. The CDR3 consists of 16 residues. The CDR3 sequence is CASSYSSGATNEKLFF. CDR3 sequence (DNA): TGTGCCAGCAGTTACTCGTCGGGGGCAACTAATGAAAAACTGTTTTTT.

The V gene is TRBV5-4, the J gene TRBJ2-3; perhaps TRBD2 as D (5 bases). The CDR3 consists of 15 residues. Germline CDR1 is SGHNT and CDR2 is YYREEE (reference sequence). Deletions cut 3 bases from V and 5 bases from J, with 16 bases between. CDR3 loop: CASSSEGYPLDTQYF. The CDR3 DNA reads TGTGCCAGCAGCTCCGAGGGCTACCCCTTAGATACGCAGTATTTT.